This paragraph covers one T cell receptor beta chain sequence. In the original analysis: Estimated nucleated cell counts came from reference gene primer amplification. Sequenced by immunoSEQ multiplex PCR; TCRdb stores in-frame clones only, minus some. From that table come the V and J calls and clone size; the DNA was used to work out D and trimming. The sample comprises 78,000 or so clones, around nine tenths of which are singletons, and 4.9% rests with the top ten. The data stem from a study of blood T cell repertoires in COVID-19. Study information: Samples taken during acute and convalescent COVID-19 were collected in the United States, Italy and Spain.

The germline V gene has CDR1 WSHSY and CDR2 SAAADI. V was cut by 9 bases and J by 0 bases, with 38 bases left in between. This CDR3 has 22 amino acids. Sequenced sample: peripheral blood. The clonotype was recovered from a man aged 45-60 years with active or convalescent COVID-19. The chain employs TRBV10-2 and TRBJ1-1; no clear D gene. CDR3: CARTADLTSPDRHDHMNTEAFF. The CDR3 bases are TGCGCCAGAACAGCCGACCTGACCTCGCCCGACCGTCATGACCACATGAACACTGAAGCTTTCTTT.